This T cell receptor (beta chain) appears in the sequencing data of a study of PD-L1 blockade in urothelial cancer. Study information: Atezolizumab 1,200 mg was given intravenously every 3 weeks, starting 2014. Study patients had been treated with 0 to 3 previous chemotherapy regimens.

The V gene's germline CDR1 is LNHDA and CDR2 SQIVND (reference sequence). This CDR3 region has 14 residues. V lost 3 bases to trimming and J lost 8 bases; unmatched junction nucleotides: 6. Urothelial carcinoma in patients was locally advanced or metastatic. The repertoire was sequenced with immunoSEQ multiplex PCR; TCRdb's copy has only in-frame clones and lacks some. This table has some 97,000 clones, around 90% appearing once. Study-wide points: Below-median pretreatment blood TCR clonality was associated with improved progression-free and overall survival.

As for this clone: The antigen is not known.

The sample consisted of PBMCs, taken around atezolizumab (anti-PD-L1) treatment. The rearrangement links TRBV19 to TRBJ1-4; 7 bases agree with TRBD1. This sequence was found in a woman older than 75 with urothelial cancer. The CDR3 DNA is TGTGCCAGTAGTATTAGACAGGGAGGAGAAAAACTGTTTTTT. The encoded protein is CASSIRQGGEKLFF.